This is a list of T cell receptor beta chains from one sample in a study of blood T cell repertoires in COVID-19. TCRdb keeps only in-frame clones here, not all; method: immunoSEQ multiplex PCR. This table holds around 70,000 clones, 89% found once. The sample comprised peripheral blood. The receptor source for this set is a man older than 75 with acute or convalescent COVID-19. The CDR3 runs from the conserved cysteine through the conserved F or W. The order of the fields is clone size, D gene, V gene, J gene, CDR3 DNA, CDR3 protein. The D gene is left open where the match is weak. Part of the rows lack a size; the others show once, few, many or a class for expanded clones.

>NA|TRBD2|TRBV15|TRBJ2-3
TGTGCCACCAGCGGAGGACTAGCGGGAGGGAGGGATACGCAGTATTTT
CATSGGLAGGRDTQYF
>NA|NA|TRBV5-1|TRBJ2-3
TGCGCCAGCAGCTTGGCGCAGGGGTATGCAGATACGCAGTATTTT
CASSLAQGYADTQYF
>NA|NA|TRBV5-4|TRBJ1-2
TGTGCCACCATGGTAGGAGCGTCGGTGACTTATAACTATGGCTACACCTTC
CATMVGASVTYNYGYTF
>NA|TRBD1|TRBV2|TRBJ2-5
TGTGCCAGCAGTGGACAGGGGGCGGTGACCCAGTACTTC
CASSGQGAVTQYF
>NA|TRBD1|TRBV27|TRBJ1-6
TGTGCCAGCAGTTTATCCCGCCTGACAGGGTCGCTTTCACCCCTCCACTTT
CASSLSRLTGSLSPLHF
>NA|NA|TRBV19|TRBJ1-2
TGTGCCAGTAGTATACCGGGTATATGGGGCGATGGCTACACCTTC
CASSIPGIWGDGYTF
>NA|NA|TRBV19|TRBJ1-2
TGTGCCAGTACAGGAGGGATGGGCTATGGCTACACCTTC
CASTGGMGYGYTF
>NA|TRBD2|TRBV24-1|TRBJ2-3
TGTGCCACCAGTGATATTAGCGGGAGGGCGGCCGATACGCAGTATTTT
CATSDISGRAADTQYF
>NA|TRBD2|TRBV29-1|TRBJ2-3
TGCAGCGTTGAAGCGTGGGGCGGGGGTAGCACAGATACGCAGTATTTT
CSVEAWGGGSTDTQYF
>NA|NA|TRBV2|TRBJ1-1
TGTGCCAGCAGTAAGGGGACTGAAGCTTTCTTT
CASSKGTEAFF
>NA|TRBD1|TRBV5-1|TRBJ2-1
TGCGCCAGCAGCGGAAGACAGGGGATATATGAGCAGTTCTTC
CASSGRQGIYEQFF
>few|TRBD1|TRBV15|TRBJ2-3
TGTGCCACCAGCGGGGACAGGGGGAGGGATACGCAGTATTTT
CATSGDRGRDTQYF
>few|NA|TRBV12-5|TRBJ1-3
TGTGCTAGTGGTGGGGGGGCGCGTGGAAACACCATATATTTT
CASGGGARGNTIYF
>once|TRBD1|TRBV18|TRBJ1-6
TGTGCCAGCTCACCGGGCACAGGGGGATATAATTCACCCCTCCACTTT
CASSPGTGGYNSPLHF
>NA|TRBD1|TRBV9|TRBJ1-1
TGTGCCAGCAGCGCCACAGGGGTGAACACTGAAGCTTTCTTT
CASSATGVNTEAFF
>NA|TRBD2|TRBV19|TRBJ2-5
TGTGCCAGTAGTATAGGTAGCGGGGGACAAGAGACCCAGTACTTC
CASSIGSGGQETQYF
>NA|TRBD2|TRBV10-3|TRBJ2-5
TGTGCCATCAGTGAGGGTACTAGCGGGAATCTGGAGACCCAGTACTTC
CAISEGTSGNLETQYF
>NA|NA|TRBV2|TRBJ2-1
TGTGCCAGCAGTTATCTCGGCGGGGCTTCCTACAATGAGCAGTTCTTC
CASSYLGGASYNEQFF